This record concerns one T cell receptor (beta chain) sequence. This entry is derived from a study of blood T cell repertoires in COVID-19. Study-wide background: T cells, B-cell-depleted T cells, or PBMCs supplied cDNA or gDNA.

This table comes from immunoSEQ multiplex PCR, and its TCRdb copy is limited to in-frame clones, with some not included. In the table there are around 85,000 clones, 85% to 90% of which are singletons. The CDR3 sequence is 11 residues long. Germline CDR1 reads GTSNPN; CDR2 reads SVGIG (reference sequence). This receptor was identified in a woman over 75 with active or convalescent COVID-19. The chain couples TRBV30 to TRBJ2-7, with 8 bases matching TRBD2. Source material: peripheral blood. CDR3 in amino acids: CARGGFYEQYF. The CDR3 coding sequence is TGTGCACGGGGGGGGTTCTACGAGCAGTACTTC.